Listed below are T cell receptor beta chains from one sample, sequenced in a study of blood T cell repertoires in COVID-19. Measured with immunoSEQ multiplex PCR; TCRdb has only the in-frame clones, and not every one. The sample includes around 200,000 clones, 85% to 90% seen only once; the top ten take around 3.5%. Sequencing input: peripheral blood. These receptors originate from a young man with active or convalescent COVID-19. The CDR3 runs from the conserved cysteine through the conserved F or W. The D gene is left open where the match is weak. The listing skips clone size in some rows; elsewhere it reads once, few, many or a size class.

J gene	V gene	D gene	clone size	CDR3 protein	CDR3 DNA
TRBJ2-1	TRBV27	-	-	CASSTFRSSYNEQFF	TGTGCCAGCAGTACCTTTAGAAGCTCCTACAATGAGCAGTTCTTC
TRBJ1-2	TRBV2	-	-	CASIADVVGYTF	TGTGCCAGCATCGCGGATGTGGTAGGCTACACCTTC
TRBJ1-6	TRBV18	-	-	CASSQAQRTDSPLHF	TGTGCCAGCTCACAAGCACAGCGGACCGATTCACCCCTCCACTTT
TRBJ1-1	TRBV19	TRBD1	-	CASRQGLNTEAFF	TGTGCCAGTCGACAGGGCCTGAACACTGAAGCTTTCTTT
TRBJ2-5	TRBV12-5	-	-	CASGAGGGETQYF	TGTGCTAGTGGGGCTGGGGGAGGAGAGACCCAGTACTTC
TRBJ2-5	TRBV7-2	-	-	CASSLDPARAQETQYF	TGTGCCAGCAGCTTAGATCCAGCGCGTGCTCAAGAGACCCAGTACTTC
TRBJ1-1	TRBV10-3	TRBD1	once	CAISGTGFTAFF	TGTGCCATCAGTGGGACAGGGTTCACAGCTTTCTTT
TRBJ2-3	TRBV3-1/TRBV3-2	-	-	CASARTGLTDTQYF	TGTGCCAGCGCTAGGACTGGCCTCACAGATACGCAGTATTTT
TRBJ1-2	TRBV2	-	-	CASREQVSYGYTF	TGTGCCAGCAGGGAACAGGTTTCCTATGGCTACACCTTC
TRBJ2-2	TRBV24-1	-	-	CATSGSDYTGELFF	TGTGCCACCTCGGGGTCAGATTACACCGGGGAGCTGTTTTTT
TRBJ1-5	TRBV27	-	once	CASSLSLRDSNQPQHF	TGTGCCAGCAGTTTATCGTTGAGGGACTCTAATCAGCCCCAGCATTTT
TRBJ1-1	TRBV3-1/TRBV3-2	TRBD1	-	CASRQVRDRGAYTEAFF	TGTGCCAGCAGACAAGTCCGGGACAGGGGTGCATACACTGAAGCTTTCTTT
TRBJ1-2	TRBV11-3	-	once	CASSFNSNYGYTF	TGTGCCAGCAGCTTTAACAGTAACTATGGCTACACCTTC
TRBJ2-1	TRBV5-4	TRBD2	-	CASSLLAGGPDEQFF	TGTGCCAGCAGCCTTCTAGCGGGGGGGCCTGATGAGCAGTTCTTC
TRBJ1-5	TRBV12-3/TRBV12-4	-	-	CASSPQVNQPQHF	TGTGCCAGCAGTCCCCAGGTCAATCAGCCCCAGCATTTT
TRBJ1-4	TRBV5-5	TRBD1	-	CASSSSGTGTEKLFF	TGTGCCAGCAGCTCGTCCGGGACAGGGACTGAAAAACTGTTTTTT
TRBJ1-2	TRBV13	-	-	CASSTSPGPTGGYGYTF	TGTGCCAGCAGCACTAGCCCCGGACCGACCGGGGGCTATGGCTACACCTTC
TRBJ1-5	TRBV6-5	-	-	CASSQFNQPQHF	TGTGCCAGCAGTCAGTTTAATCAGCCCCAGCATTTT
TRBJ2-2	TRBV24-1	-	-	CATSDPGTLNTGELFF	TGTGCCACCAGTGACCCCGGGACACTGAACACCGGGGAGCTGTTTTTT
TRBJ2-7	TRBV9	TRBD1	once	CASSLPDRDYEQYF	TGTGCCAGCAGCCTACCGGACAGGGACTACGAGCAGTACTTC
TRBJ1-4	TRBV5-1	TRBD1	-	CASSSGTGGEFREKLFF	TGCGCCAGCAGTTCCGGGACAGGGGGCGAGTTTCGGGAAAAACTGTTTTTT
TRBJ2-5	TRBV18	-	-	CASSPPLSEQETQYF	TGTGCCAGCTCACCACCTCTATCTGAGCAAGAGACCCAGTACTTC
TRBJ2-7	TRBV5-6	-	-	CASSWASSYEQYF	TGTGCCAGCAGCTGGGCCAGTTCCTACGAGCAGTACTTC
TRBJ1-1	TRBV21-1	-	-	CASSKALYGQGATEAFF	TGTGCCAGCAGCAAAGCGCTTTATGGCCAGGGGGCCACTGAAGCTTTCTTT
TRBJ2-3	TRBV7-2	-	-	CASSLRSYTDTQYF	TGTGCCAGCAGCTTGAGGTCGTACACAGATACGCAGTATTTT
TRBJ1-3	TRBV7-9	-	-	CASATRSDSGNTIYF	TGTGCCAGCGCCACGAGATCCGACTCTGGAAACACCATATATTTT
TRBJ2-1	TRBV10-3	-	once	CAISVSNPGSEQFF	TGTGCCATCAGTGTGTCGAACCCGGGGTCTGAGCAGTTCTTC
TRBJ1-4	TRBV11-3	-	-	CASSLVRNGEKLFF	TGTGCCAGCAGCTTAGTCAGGAATGGTGAAAAACTGTTTTTT
TRBJ1-2	TRBV24-1	TRBD1	-	CATSDPGQGTDGYTF	TGTGCCACCAGTGACCCTGGACAGGGTACGGATGGCTACACCTTC
TRBJ1-1	TRBV7-8	-	once	CASSLVDSRATEAFF	TGTGCCAGCAGCTTAGTCGACAGCCGTGCCACTGAAGCTTTCTTT
TRBJ2-1	TRBV29-1	TRBD1	-	CSVKNRGQYNEQFF	TGCAGCGTTAAAAACAGGGGTCAATACAATGAGCAGTTCTTC
TRBJ2-7	TRBV2	TRBD2	-	CASSDGLAGVYEQYF	TGTGCCAGCAGTGATGGGCTAGCGGGAGTCTACGAGCAGTACTTC
TRBJ1-1	TRBV2	TRBD1	-	CASSMTGGANTEAFF	TGTGCCAGCAGCATGACAGGGGGGGCGAACACTGAAGCTTTCTTT
TRBJ1-4	TRBV5-1	TRBD1	-	CASSSLTGGEEKLFF	TGCGCCAGCAGCTCTCTGACAGGGGGCGAAGAAAAACTGTTTTTT
TRBJ2-5	TRBV30	TRBD1	-	CAWGPDRGETQYF	TGTGCCTGGGGCCCGGACAGGGGAGAGACCCAGTACTTC
TRBJ2-3	TRBV5-1	-	-	CASSSSLATQYF	TGCGCCAGCAGCTCGAGTCTTGCGACGCAGTATTTT
TRBJ2-7	TRBV12-5	TRBD2	-	CASGLATLPLTSGPRLTEQYF	TGTGCTAGTGGTTTGGCCACACTGCCACTGACTAGCGGACCACGACTAACCGAGCAGTACTTC
TRBJ2-5	TRBV19	-	-	CASSMVGIQETQYF	TGTGCCAGTAGTATGGTCGGGATACAAGAGACCCAGTACTTC
TRBJ2-1	TRBV28	-	-	CASSWSRPVDEQFF	TGTGCCAGCAGCTGGAGTAGGCCTGTGGATGAGCAGTTCTTC
TRBJ1-4	TRBV7-2	-	-	CASSLRWRGEKLFF	TGTGCCAGCAGCCTCAGGTGGCGCGGGGAAAAACTGTTTTTT
TRBJ1-4	TRBV18	-	-	CASSVEGWEKLFF	TGTGCCAGCTCTGTGGAGGGATGGGAAAAACTGTTTTTT